Listed here are 22 T cell receptor beta chains from one sample, sequenced in a study of lymphopenia after photon versus proton radiotherapy (dated 2019 in TCRdb). Receptor libraries were prepared by the immunoSEQ multiplex PCR assay. This is the immuneACCESS table as TCRdb keeps it, with only in-frame sequences that have V and J called. A part of the clones is gone; compared with another copy, unresolved V genes explain less than half, and the rest is unexplained. Recorded for this sample are under 30,000 clones; 80% to 90% of them occurred a single time. The ten top clones hold approximately 18% of the sample. This sample comprised peripheral blood, obtained from a patient treated with photon-based radiotherapy. The receptors were sampled from a man aged 45-65 years with gastric cancer.

This rearrangement joins TRBV29-1 to TRBJ1-1; no clear D. The CDR3 length is 11 residues. The germline V and J ends were trimmed by 4 bases and 7 bases, with 10 bases remaining between them. CDR1 SQVTM and CDR2 ANQGSEA come from the germline V gene. CDR3 region: CSVVRSVEAFF. The CDR3 bases are TGCAGCGTTGTGCGCTCTGTTGAAGCTTTCTTT.

The genes are TRBV7-7 and TRBJ2-5; the D is unclear. The V end lost 2 bases, the J end lost 1 base, and 8 bases lay between the germline ends. This CDR3 is 14 amino acids long. Per the germline V gene, CDR1 is SSHAT and CDR2 is FNYEAQ (reference sequence). CDR3 DNA: TGTGCCAGCAGCTTACACGGAACCCAAGAGACCCAGTACTTC. The encoded protein is CASSLHGTQETQYF. Supplemented by reference TRBV7-7 and TRBJ2-5, the full variable domain reads GAGVSQSPRYKVTKRGQDVTLRCDPISSHATLYWYQQALGQGPEFLTYFNYEAQPDKSGLPSDRFSAERPEGSISTLTIQRTEQRDSAMYRCASSLHGTQETQYFGPGTRLLVL.

The rearrangement uses TRBV27 and TRBJ1-2; D is perhaps TRBD1 (6 bases). Germline loops: CDR1 MNHEY, CDR2 SMNVEV (reference sequence). This CDR3 has 14 residues. V lost 7 bases, J lost 7 bases, and 19 bases lay in between. CDR3 residues: CASKSQQGGGGYTF. CDR3 bases: TGTGCCAGCAAATCACAACAGGGTGGCGGTGGCTACACCTTC.

This rearrangement joins TRBV11-3 to TRBJ2-7; D is ambiguous. The CDR3 spans 13 residues. Germline V lookup: CDR1 SGHNT, CDR2 YENEEA. Trimming removed 1 base from V and 4 bases from J, with 8 bases in between. CDR3 nucleotides: TGTGCCAGCAGCTTAGGACCGAAGTACGAGCAGTACTTC. It encodes CASSLGPKYEQYF.

The CDR3 nucleotides read TGTGCCAGTAGTACCCCTCTCTGGGGTGATACCGGGGAGCTGTTTTTT. Protein: CASSTPLWGDTGELFF. The chain combines TRBV19 with TRBJ2-2; D is undetermined. The CDR3 consists of 16 residues. Trimming stripped 4 bases from V and 5 bases from J, with 17 bases between. The V gene's germline CDR1 is LNHDA and CDR2 SQIVND (reference sequence). Drawing the rest from reference TRBV19 and TRBJ2-2, the complete variable domain is DGGITQSPKYLFRKEGQNVTLSCEQNLNHDAMYWYRQDPGQGLRLIYYSQIVNDFQKGDIAEGYSVSREKKESFPLTVTSAQKNPTAFYLCASSTPLWGDTGELFFGEGSRLTVL.

The rearrangement uses TRBV15 and TRBJ2-6; 8 nucleotides align to TRBD1. CDR3 size: 17 residues. After removal of 5 bases from V and 3 bases from J, the junction contained 9 bases not matched to a gene. The V gene's germline CDR1 is LNHNV and CDR2 YYDKDF (reference sequence). The CDR3 region is CATSRTGSIGGANVLTF. CDR3 DNA sequence: TGTGCCACCAGCCGGACAGGGTCGATCGGTGGGGCCAACGTCCTGACTTTC.

The CDR3 sequence: CASRADRGATEAFF. For the CDR3, the DNA is TGTGCCAGCAGGGCGGACAGGGGAGCCACTGAAGCTTTCTTT. The rearrangement links TRBV2 to TRBJ1-1; the match to TRBD1 covers 9 bases. The V segment lost 6 bases and the J segment 4 bases; nucleotides outside the gene matches: 6. The CDR3 length is 14 residues. Looked up from germline, CDR1 is SNHLY and CDR2 is FYNNEI.

The chain is built from TRBV9 and TRBJ2-2, with a weak D call TRBD1 (5 bases). The CDR3 is 14 residues long. Trimming shortened V by 1 base and J by 5 bases, and 9 bases separated the two germline ends. Germline CDR1 and CDR2: SGDLS and YYNGEE. Written as DNA, the CDR3 is TGTGCCAGCAGCGTAAAACAGGTTACCGGGGAGCTGTTTTTT. This encodes CASSVKQVTGELFF.

The chain has TRBV6-1 and TRBJ2-4; D ambiguous. V shed 2 bases and J shed 2 bases, with 19 bases lying between them. This CDR3 contains 18 residues. The germline CDR1 and CDR2 sequences are MNHNS and SASEGT. CDR3 coding DNA: TGTGCCAGCAGTGAATCCGGGCCCGGCGCCTTGACCAAAAACATTCAGTACTTC. This sequence encodes CASSESGPGALTKNIQYF.

The chain couples TRBV5-1 to TRBJ2-7, with D maybe TRBD2 (7 bases). Germline-derived CDR1 and CDR2 are SGHRS and YFSETQ. This CDR3 comprises 15 residues. Trimming shortened V by 3 bases and J by 0 bases, and 13 bases separated the two germline ends. CDR3 DNA: TGCGCCAGCAGCTCGGTGGGGGGGCCCTCCTACGAGCAGTACGTC. Amino acids: CASSSVGGPSYEQYV.

The rearrangement joins TRBV6-1 to TRBJ2-7; D ambiguous. CDR3 length equals 11 residues. Germline-derived CDR1 and CDR2 are MNHNS and SASEGT. Trimming took off 7 bases at V and 6 bases at J, with 10 bases between the two ends. DNA of the CDR3: TGTGCCAGCACGTGGGGTTCCGAGCAGTACGTC. This sequence encodes CASTWGSEQYV.

The J gene is TRBJ2-5, the V gene TRBV9, with D perhaps TRBD1 (7 bases). The CDR3 is 16 amino acids. V was cut by 0 bases and J by 7 bases, with 19 bases left in between. Looked up from germline, CDR1 is SGDLS and CDR2 is YYNGEE. CDR3 in amino acids: CASSVVPQGGFGTQYF. The CDR3 DNA sequence: TGTGCCAGCAGCGTAGTCCCTCAGGGGGGCTTCGGGACCCAGTACTTC.

This clone was seen a single time. The chain is built from TRBV19 and TRBJ2-2; a weak D match, TRBD1 (7 bases). Trimming shortened V by 7 bases and J by 2 bases, and 20 bases separated the two germline ends. CDR1 is LNHDA and CDR2 is SQIVND in the germline V gene (reference sequence). This CDR3 is 17 amino acids long. As DNA, the CDR3 is TGTGCCAGTACTCTAAGAGGGGGGACAGCTAACACCGGGGAGCTGTTTTTT. Its protein is CASTLRGGTANTGELFF. Using reference TRBV19 and TRBJ2-2 for the parts outside the CDR3, the full variable domain is DGGITQSPKYLFRKEGQNVTLSCEQNLNHDAMYWYRQDPGQGLRLIYYSQIVNDFQKGDIAEGYSVSREKKESFPLTVTSAQKNPTAFYLCASTLRGGTANTGELFFGEGSRLTVL.

The chain is built from TRBV18 and TRBJ1-1; D is ambiguous. Germline CDR1 reads KGHSH; CDR2 reads LQKENI. Trimming took off 4 bases at V and 1 base at J, with 7 bases between the two ends. CDR3 size: 13 residues. Written as DNA, the CDR3 is TGTGCCAGCTCACTGACGGGGAACACTGAAGCTTTCTTT. It yields the protein CASSLTGNTEAFF. The complete variable domain, with remaining parts taken from reference TRBV18 and TRBJ1-1, reads NAGVMQNPRHLVRRRGQEARLRCSPMKGHSHVYWYRQLPEEGLKFMVYLQKENIIDESGMPKERFSAEFPKEGPSILRIQQVVRGDSAAYFCASSLTGNTEAFFGQGTRLTVV.

This clone was seen a single time. The chain recombines TRBV11-2 with TRBJ1-5; unclear D gene. The ends were cut back, 5 bases at V and 1 base at J, with 12 bases in the middle. Germline CDR1 reads SGHAT; CDR2 reads FQNNGV. The CDR3 sequence is 15 residues long. Here the CDR3 DNA reads TGTGCCAGCAGCAGGGAACGTAGAAGCAATCAGCCCCAGCATTTT. It is translated as CASSRERRSNQPQHF.

The V and J genes are TRBV7-3 and TRBJ2-2, with D maybe TRBD1 (6 bases). The CDR3 is 13 amino acids. Trimming removed 3 bases at V and 6 bases at J, with 8 bases between. Germline assignment: CDR1 SGHTA and CDR2 FQGTGA. CDR3 coding DNA: TGTGCCAGCAGCTTGCAGGGGTCCGGGGAGCTGTTTTTT. It encodes CASSLQGSGELFF.

The chain recombines TRBV11-2 with TRBJ2-2, with D tentatively TRBD2 (6 bases). This CDR3 spans 16 amino acids. Looked up from germline, CDR1 is SGHAT and CDR2 is FQNNGV. Trimming left V 5 bases short and J 1 base short, with 14 bases between. CDR3 DNA: TGTGCCAGCAGCGCTCCTTCCGGGGGGAACACCGGGGAGCTGTTTTTT. Protein product: CASSAPSGGNTGELFF.

The rearrangement joins TRBV18 to TRBJ1-4; no clear D. CDR3 length equals 14 residues. V was shortened by 1 base and J by 2 bases, with 5 bases between the two germline ends. Germline CDR1 reads KGHSH; CDR2 reads LQKENI. CDR3 sequence reads: CASSPRPTNEKLFF. CDR3 sequence (DNA): TGTGCCAGCTCACCACGCCCCACTAATGAAAAACTGTTTTTT.

V gene TRBV18 combines with J gene TRBJ1-2; D is perhaps TRBD1 (5 bases). Germline CDR1 reads KGHSH; CDR2 reads LQKENI. CDR3 length: 14 residues. The ends were cut back, 0 bases at V and 1 base at J, with 6 bases in the middle. The CDR3 nucleotides read TGTGCCAGCTCACCACCAGACAGTAACTATGGCTACACCTTC. Translation: CASSPPDSNYGYTF. Based on the CDR3 plus reference TRBV18 and TRBJ1-2, the full variable domain is NAGVMQNPRHLVRRRGQEARLRCSPMKGHSHVYWYRQLPEEGLKFMVYLQKENIIDESGMPKERFSAEFPKEGPSILRIQQVVRGDSAAYFCASSPPDSNYGYTFGSGTRLTVV.

The chain is built from TRBV7-9 and TRBJ2-1; TRBD2 might be the D (6 bases). Germline V gives CDR1 SEHNR, CDR2 FQNEAQ (reference sequence). V was clipped by 3 bases and J by 3 bases, with 12 bases between them. The CDR3 runs 15 residues. CDR3 region: CASSFSSGFYNEQFF. CDR3 sequence (DNA): TGTGCCAGCAGCTTCAGTAGCGGATTCTACAATGAGCAGTTCTTC.

This rearrangement joins TRBV15 to TRBJ2-3, with D maybe TRBD2 (7 bases). Germline assignment: CDR1 LNHNV and CDR2 YYDKDF (reference sequence). V dropped 5 bases and J dropped 2 bases, with 14 bases sitting between them. The CDR3 covers 15 residues. In DNA, the CDR3 is TGTGCCACCAGCGGAGGGGGGGGGCCCACAGATACGCAGTATTTT. Residues: CATSGGGGPTDTQYF.

The rearrangement links TRBV6-4 to TRBJ2-3; TRBD1 matches 9 bases. CDR1 and CDR2 (germline): MRHNA, SNTAGT. Losses at the gene ends were 3 bases for V and 4 bases for J; bases not matched to a gene: 8. This CDR3 is 16 amino acids long. The CDR3 loop reads CASSEKPGQGSDTQYF. CDR3 sequence (DNA): TGTGCCAGCAGTGAGAAACCGGGACAGGGTTCAGATACGCAGTATTTT.